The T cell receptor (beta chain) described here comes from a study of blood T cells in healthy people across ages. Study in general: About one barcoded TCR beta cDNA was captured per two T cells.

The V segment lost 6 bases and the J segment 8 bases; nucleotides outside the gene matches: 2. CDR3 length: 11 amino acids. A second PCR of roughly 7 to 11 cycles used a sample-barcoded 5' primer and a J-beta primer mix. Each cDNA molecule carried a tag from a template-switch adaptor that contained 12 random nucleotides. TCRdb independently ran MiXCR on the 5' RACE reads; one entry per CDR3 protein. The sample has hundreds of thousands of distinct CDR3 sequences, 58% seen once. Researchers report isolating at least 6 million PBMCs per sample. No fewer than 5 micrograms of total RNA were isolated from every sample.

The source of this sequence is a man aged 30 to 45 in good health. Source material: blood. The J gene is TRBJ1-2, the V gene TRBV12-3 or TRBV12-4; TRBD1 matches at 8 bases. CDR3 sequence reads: CASRRTGGYTF. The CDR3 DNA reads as TGTGCCAGCAGGCGGACAGGGGGCTACACCTTC.